This TCR beta chain was found in a study of blood T cell repertoires in COVID-19. The CDR3 is made up of 17 amino acids. V was cut by 2 bases and J by 2 bases, with 16 bases left in between. Germline V gene data show CDR1 as MNHEY and CDR2 as SVGEGT. Here immunoSEQ multiplex PCR was the method, and the copy in TCRdb shows in-frame clones only, minus some. The sample contains around 190,000 clones, roughly 80% of which appear only once. This clone occurred once. Seattle patients were enrolled while actively infected and followed longitudinally. This chain connects TRBV6-2 or TRBV6-3 to TRBJ1-5; a weak D match, TRBD1 (5 bases). The sequence came from a woman between 70 and 85 years old with COVID-19, enrolled during active disease. The sequencing input was peripheral blood. The CDR3 nucleotides read TGTGCCAGCAGTTACCTCTCGTCGGGGGGTCGCAATCAGCCCCAGCATTTT. Translating it yields CASSYLSSGGRNQPQHF.